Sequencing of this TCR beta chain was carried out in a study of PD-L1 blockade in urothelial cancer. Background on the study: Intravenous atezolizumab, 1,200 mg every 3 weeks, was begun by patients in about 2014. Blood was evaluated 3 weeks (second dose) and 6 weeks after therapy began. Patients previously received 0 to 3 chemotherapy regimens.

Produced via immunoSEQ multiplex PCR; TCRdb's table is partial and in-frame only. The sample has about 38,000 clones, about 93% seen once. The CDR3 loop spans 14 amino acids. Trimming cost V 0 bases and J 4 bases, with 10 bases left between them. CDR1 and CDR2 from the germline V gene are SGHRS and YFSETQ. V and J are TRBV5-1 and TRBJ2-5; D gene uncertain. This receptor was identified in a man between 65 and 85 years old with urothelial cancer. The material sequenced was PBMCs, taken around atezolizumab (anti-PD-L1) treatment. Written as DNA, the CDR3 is TGCGCCAGCAGCTTGGATTTTCAGGCAGAGACCCAGTACTTC. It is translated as CASSLDFQAETQYF. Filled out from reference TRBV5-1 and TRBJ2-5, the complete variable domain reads KAGVTQTPRYLIKTRGQQVTLSCSPISGHRSVSWYQQTPGQGLQFLFEYFSETQRNKGNFPGRFSGRQFSNSRSEMNVSTLELGDSALYLCASSLDFQAETQYFGPGTRLLVL.